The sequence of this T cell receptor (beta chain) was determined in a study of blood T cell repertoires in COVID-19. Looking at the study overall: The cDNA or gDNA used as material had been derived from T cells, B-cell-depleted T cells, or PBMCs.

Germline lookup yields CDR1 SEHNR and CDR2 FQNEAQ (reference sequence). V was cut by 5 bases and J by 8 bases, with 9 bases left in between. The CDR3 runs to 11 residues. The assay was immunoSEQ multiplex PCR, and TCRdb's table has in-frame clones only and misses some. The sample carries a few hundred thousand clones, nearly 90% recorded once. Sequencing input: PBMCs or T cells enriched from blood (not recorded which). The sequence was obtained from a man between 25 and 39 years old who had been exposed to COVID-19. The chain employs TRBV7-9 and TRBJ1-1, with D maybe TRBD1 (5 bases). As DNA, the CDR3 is TGTGCCAGCAGCACAGGTATCGAAGCTTTCTTT. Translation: CASSTGIEAFF. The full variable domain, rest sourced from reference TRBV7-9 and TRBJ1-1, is DTGVSQNPRHKITKRGQNVTFRCDPISEHNRLYWYRQTLGQGPEFLTYFQNEAQLEKSRLLSDRFSAERPKGSFSTLEIQRTEQGDSAMYLCASSTGIEAFFGQGTRLTVV.